These T cell receptor beta chains were read from a single sample in a study of T cell repertoires in cytomegalovirus infection. No antigen has been assigned to these receptors. TCRdb reprocessed the reads with MiXCR, giving one entry per CDR3 protein. Here the sample spans 900,000 to 950,000 distinct CDR3 sequences, approximately 31% being singletons. The starting material was cultured CD8+ T cells from PBMCs, obtained from culture after CMV antigen stimulation. Receptor source: a human donor in good health (CMV status not recorded). Some clones in this sample may be carry-over from other donors' samples. The CDR3 runs from the conserved cysteine through the conserved F or W. A D gene is named only where the DNA matches it firmly. Clone size is not always given. Where it is, it says once, few, many or a class for expanded clones.

v_gene	d_gene	abundance	j_gene	CDR3aa	CDR3nt
TRBV6-1	.	.	TRBJ1-3	CASMLGNTIYF	TGTGCCAGCATGCTAGGAAACACCATATATTTT
TRBV7-2	.	few	TRBJ2-5	CASSPYGSQETQYF	TGTGCCAGCAGCCCCTATGGGAGTCAAGAGACCCAGTACTTC
TRBV7-9	.	few	TRBJ2-2	CASSTRDKGENTGELFF	TGTGCCAGCAGCACTCGGGACAAGGGAGAGAACACCGGGGAGCTGTTTTTT
TRBV5-4	.	few	TRBJ2-5	CASSHFDDSRGTQYF	TGTGCCAGCAGCCATTTCGACGACTCCCGGGGGACCCAGTACTTC
TRBV2	TRBD2	.	TRBJ2-5	CASTRAGGTERETQYF	TGTGCCAGCACTCGAGCGGGGGGTACAGAAAGGGAGACCCAGTACTTC
TRBV2	.	.	TRBJ2-1	CASPLSDKSSYNEQFF	TGTGCCAGCCCTCTGTCCGATAAGAGCTCCTACAATGAGCAGTTCTTC
TRBV27	.	.	TRBJ1-6	CASSPPMFASPLHF	TGTGCCAGCAGTCCCCCAATGTTTGCCTCACCCCTCCACTTT
TRBV27	TRBD2	few	TRBJ2-1	CASSFRGGESYNEQFF	TGTGCCAGCAGTTTTCGGGGGGGGGAGTCCTACAATGAGCAGTTCTTC
TRBV7-9	TRBD2	.	TRBJ2-5	CASRLTGTTQETQYF	TGTGCCAGCAGACTGACCGGGACTACTCAAGAGACCCAGTACTTC
TRBV14	TRBD2	few	TRBJ2-1	CASSRLAGAGDEQFF	TGTGCCAGCAGCCGCCTAGCGGGGGCCGGGGATGAGCAGTTCTTC
TRBV7-3	.	.	TRBJ2-1	CASSLTDGQFF	TGTGCCAGCAGCTTAACGGACGGGCAGTTCTTC
TRBV4-3	.	.	TRBJ2-3	CASSQEQGPASTDTQYF	TGCGCCAGCAGCCAAGAGCAGGGGCCCGCTAGCACAGATACGCAGTATTTT
TRBV29-1	.	few	TRBJ1-2	CSVEDVGSLRGYTF	TGCAGCGTTGAGGATGTGGGGAGCCTTAGGGGCTACACCTTC
TRBV14	.	.	TRBJ1-6	CASSQAGGRPNSPLHF	TGTGCCAGCAGCCAAGCCGGCGGTCGTCCAAATTCACCCCTCCACTTT
TRBV6-2/TRBV6-3	TRBD1	.	TRBJ2-2	CASSRLRQGANTGELFF	TGTGCCAGCAGTAGACTTCGACAGGGGGCGAACACCGGGGAGCTGTTTTTT
TRBV4-2	TRBD1	.	TRBJ1-6	CASSHGTAIIPPLHF	TGTGCCAGCAGCCATGGGACAGCGATAATTCCACCCCTCCACTTT